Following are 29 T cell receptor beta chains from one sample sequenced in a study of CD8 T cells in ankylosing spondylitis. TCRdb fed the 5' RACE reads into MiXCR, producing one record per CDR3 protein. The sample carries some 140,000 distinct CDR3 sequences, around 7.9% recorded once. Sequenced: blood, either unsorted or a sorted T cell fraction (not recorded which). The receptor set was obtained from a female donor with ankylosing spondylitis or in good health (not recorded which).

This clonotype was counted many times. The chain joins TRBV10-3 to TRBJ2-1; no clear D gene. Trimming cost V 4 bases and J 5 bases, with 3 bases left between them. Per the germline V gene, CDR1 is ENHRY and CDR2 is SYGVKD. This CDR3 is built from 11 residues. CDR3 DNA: TGTGCCATCAGTGCCGACAATGAGCAGTTCTTC. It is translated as CAISADNEQFF.

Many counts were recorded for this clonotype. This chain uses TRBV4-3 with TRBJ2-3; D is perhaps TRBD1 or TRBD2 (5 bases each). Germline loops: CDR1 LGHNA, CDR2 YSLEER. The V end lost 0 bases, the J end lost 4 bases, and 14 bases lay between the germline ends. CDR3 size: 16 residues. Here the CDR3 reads CASSQDSAQGSDTQYF. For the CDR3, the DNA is TGCGCCAGCAGCCAAGATAGCGCGCAGGGATCAGATACGCAGTATTTT.

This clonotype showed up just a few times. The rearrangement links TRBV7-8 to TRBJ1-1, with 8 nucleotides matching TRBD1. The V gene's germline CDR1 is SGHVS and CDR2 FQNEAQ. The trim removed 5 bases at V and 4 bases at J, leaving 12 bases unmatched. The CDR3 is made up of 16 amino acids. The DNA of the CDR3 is TGTGCCAGCAGCCAGGACAGGGCCCTGGGATTCACTGAAGCTTTCTTT. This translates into CASSQDRALGFTEAFF.

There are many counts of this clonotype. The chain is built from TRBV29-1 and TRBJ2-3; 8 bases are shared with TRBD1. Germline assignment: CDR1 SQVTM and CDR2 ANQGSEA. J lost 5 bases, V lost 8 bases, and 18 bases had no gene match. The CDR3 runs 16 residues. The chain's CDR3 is CSSLVVDREFGDTQYF. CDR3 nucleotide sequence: TGCAGCTCCCTGGTTGTGGACAGGGAATTTGGAGATACGCAGTATTTT.

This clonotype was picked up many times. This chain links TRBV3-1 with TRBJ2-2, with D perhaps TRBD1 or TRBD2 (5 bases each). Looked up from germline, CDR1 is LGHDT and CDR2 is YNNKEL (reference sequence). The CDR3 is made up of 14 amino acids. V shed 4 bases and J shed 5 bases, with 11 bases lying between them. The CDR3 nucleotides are TGTGCCAGCAGCCCCGGGGCGAGTACCGGGGAGCTGTTTTTT. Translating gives CASSPGASTGELFF.

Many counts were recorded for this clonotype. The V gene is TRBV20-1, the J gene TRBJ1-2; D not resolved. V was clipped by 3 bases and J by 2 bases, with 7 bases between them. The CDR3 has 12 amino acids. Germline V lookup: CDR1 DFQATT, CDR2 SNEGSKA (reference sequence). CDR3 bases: TGCAGTGCTAGGGACGGGAACTATGGCTACACCTTC. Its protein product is CSARDGNYGYTF.

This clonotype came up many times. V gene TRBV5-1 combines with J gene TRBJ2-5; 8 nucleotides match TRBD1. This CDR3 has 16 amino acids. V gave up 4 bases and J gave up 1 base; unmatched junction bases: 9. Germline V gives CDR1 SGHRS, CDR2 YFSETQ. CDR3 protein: CASSEGTDRAQETQYF. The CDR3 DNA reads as TGCGCCAGCAGCGAAGGGACGGACAGGGCCCAAGAGACCCAGTACTTC.

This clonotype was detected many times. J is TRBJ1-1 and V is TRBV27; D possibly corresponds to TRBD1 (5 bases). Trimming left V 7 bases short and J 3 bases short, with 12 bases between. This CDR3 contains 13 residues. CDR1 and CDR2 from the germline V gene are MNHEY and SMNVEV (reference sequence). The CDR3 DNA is TGTGCCAGCAACCGGGGCCGCGACACTGAAGCTTTCTTT. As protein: CASNRGRDTEAFF.

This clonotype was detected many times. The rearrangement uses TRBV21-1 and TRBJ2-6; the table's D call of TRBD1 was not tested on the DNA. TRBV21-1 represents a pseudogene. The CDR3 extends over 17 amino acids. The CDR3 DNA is TGTGCCAGCAGGAATAAGGGACAGGGATTTCGGGCCAACGTCCTGACTTTC. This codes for CASRNKGQGFRANVLTF.

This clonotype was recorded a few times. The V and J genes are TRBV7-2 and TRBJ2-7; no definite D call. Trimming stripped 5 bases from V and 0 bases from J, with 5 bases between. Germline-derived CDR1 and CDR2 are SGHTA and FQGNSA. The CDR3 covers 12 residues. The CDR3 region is CASSRPSYEQYF. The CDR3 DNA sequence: TGTGCCAGCAGCCGGCCCTCCTACGAGCAGTACTTC.

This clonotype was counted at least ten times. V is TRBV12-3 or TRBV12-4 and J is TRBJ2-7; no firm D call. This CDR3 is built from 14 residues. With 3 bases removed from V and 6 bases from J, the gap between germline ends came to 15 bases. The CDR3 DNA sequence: TGTGCCAGCAGTTTTCCCCAAATCCTATTCGAGCAGTACTTC. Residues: CASSFPQILFEQYF.

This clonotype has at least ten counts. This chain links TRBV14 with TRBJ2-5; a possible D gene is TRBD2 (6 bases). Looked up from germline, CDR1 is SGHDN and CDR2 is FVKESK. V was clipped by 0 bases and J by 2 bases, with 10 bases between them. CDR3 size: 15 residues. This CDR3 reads CASSQDGGYQETQYF. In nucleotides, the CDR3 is TGTGCCAGCAGCCAAGATGGGGGGTATCAAGAGACCCAGTACTTC.

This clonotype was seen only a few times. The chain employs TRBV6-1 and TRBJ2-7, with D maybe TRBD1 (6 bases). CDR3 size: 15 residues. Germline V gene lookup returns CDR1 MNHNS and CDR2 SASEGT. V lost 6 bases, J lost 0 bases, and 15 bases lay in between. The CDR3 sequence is CASRPDSESSYEQYF. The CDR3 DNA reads TGTGCCAGCAGACCGGACAGCGAAAGCTCCTACGAGCAGTACTTC.

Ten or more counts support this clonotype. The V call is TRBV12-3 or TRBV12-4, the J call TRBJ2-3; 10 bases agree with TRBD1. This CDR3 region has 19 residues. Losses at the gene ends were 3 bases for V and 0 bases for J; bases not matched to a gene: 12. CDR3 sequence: CASSFAPGQGYSSTDTQYF. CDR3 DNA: TGTGCCAGCAGTTTTGCCCCGGGACAGGGGTACTCTAGCACAGATACGCAGTATTTT.

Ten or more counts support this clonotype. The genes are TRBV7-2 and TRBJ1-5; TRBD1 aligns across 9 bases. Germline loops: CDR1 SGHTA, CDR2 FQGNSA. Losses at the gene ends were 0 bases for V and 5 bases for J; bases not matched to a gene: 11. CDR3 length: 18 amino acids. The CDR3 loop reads CASSLAATPGQGYQPQHF. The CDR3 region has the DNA TGTGCCAGCAGCTTAGCGGCTACCCCGGGACAGGGATATCAGCCCCAGCATTTT. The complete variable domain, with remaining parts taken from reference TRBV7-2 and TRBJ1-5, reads GAGVSQSPSNKVTEKGKDVELRCDPISGHTALYWYRQSLGQGLEFLIYFQGNSAPDKSGLPSDRFSAERTGGSVSTLTIQRTQQEDSAVYLCASSLAATPGQGYQPQHFGDGTRLSIL.

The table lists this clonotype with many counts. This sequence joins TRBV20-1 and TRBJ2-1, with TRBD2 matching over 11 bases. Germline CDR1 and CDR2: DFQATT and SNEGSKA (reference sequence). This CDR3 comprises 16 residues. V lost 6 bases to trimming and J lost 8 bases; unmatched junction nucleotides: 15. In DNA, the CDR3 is TGCAGTGCAGGGAAGGGTGGGGGACTAGCGGAGGATGAGCAGTTCTTC. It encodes CSAGKGGGLAEDEQFF.

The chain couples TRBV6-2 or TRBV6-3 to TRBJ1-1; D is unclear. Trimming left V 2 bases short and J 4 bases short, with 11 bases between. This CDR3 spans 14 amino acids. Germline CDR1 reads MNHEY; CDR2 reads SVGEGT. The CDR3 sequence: CASSYGRRVTEAFF. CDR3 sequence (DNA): TGTGCCAGCAGTTACGGCAGACGGGTCACTGAAGCTTTCTTT.

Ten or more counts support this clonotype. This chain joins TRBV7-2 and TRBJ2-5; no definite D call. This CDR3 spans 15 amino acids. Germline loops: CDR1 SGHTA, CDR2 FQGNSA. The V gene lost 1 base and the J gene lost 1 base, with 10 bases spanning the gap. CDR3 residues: CASSLVADPQETQYF. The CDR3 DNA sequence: TGTGCCAGCAGCTTAGTCGCGGACCCCCAAGAGACCCAGTACTTC.

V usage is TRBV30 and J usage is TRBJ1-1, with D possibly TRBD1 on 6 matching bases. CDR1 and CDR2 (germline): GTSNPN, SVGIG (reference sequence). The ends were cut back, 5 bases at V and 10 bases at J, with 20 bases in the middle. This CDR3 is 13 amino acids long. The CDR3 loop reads CAWASGAQTSAFF. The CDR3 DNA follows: TGTGCCTGGGCCTCAGGGGCGCAGACCTCAGCTTTCTTT.

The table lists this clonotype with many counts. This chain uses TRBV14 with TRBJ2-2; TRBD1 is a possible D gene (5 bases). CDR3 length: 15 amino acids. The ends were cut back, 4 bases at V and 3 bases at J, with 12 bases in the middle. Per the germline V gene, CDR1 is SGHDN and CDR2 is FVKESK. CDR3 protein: CASSPQDRYTGELFF. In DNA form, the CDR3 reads TGTGCCAGCAGCCCTCAAGACAGATACACCGGGGAGCTGTTTTTT.

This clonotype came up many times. This CDR3 reads CASSVAAGEGPNTEAFF. The CDR3 nucleotides are TGTGCCAGCAGCGTAGCTGCGGGCGAGGGGCCTAACACTGAAGCTTTCTTT. The chain uses TRBV9 and TRBJ1-1; D possibly corresponds to TRBD1 (5 bases). Germline CDR1 SGDLS, CDR2 YYNGEE. This CDR3 spans 17 amino acids. Trimming cost V 0 bases and J 2 bases, with 17 bases left between them.

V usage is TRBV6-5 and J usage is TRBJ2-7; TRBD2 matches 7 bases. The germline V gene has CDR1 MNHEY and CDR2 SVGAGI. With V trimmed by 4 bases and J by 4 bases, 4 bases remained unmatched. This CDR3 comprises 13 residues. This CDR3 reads CASSSYGGYEQYF. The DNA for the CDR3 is TGTGCCAGCAGTTCCTACGGGGGGTACGAGCAGTACTTC.

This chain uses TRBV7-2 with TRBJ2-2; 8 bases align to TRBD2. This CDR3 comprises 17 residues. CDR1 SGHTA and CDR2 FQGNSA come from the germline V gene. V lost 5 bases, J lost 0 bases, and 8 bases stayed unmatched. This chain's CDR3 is CASSRSGGATNTGELFF. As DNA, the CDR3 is TGTGCCAGCAGCCGGTCCGGGGGGGCTACGAACACCGGGGAGCTGTTTTTT.

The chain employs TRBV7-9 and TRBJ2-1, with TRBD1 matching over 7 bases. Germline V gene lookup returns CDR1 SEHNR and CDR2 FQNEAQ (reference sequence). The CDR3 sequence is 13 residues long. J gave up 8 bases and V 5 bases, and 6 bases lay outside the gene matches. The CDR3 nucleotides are TGTGCCAGCAGCAAAACAGGGGTGGATGAGCAGTTCTTC. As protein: CASSKTGVDEQFF.

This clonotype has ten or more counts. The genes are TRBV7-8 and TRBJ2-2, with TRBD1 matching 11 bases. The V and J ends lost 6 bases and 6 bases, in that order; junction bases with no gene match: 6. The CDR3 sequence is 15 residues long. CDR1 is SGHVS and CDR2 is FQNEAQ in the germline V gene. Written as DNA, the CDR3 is TGTGCCAGCAGTTCGGACAGGGGGCTCTCCGGGGAGCTGTTTTTT. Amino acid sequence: CASSSDRGLSGELFF. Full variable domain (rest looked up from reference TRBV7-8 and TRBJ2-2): GAGVSQSPRYKVAKRGQDVALRCDPISGHVSLFWYQQALGQGPEFLTYFQNEAQLDKSGLPSDRFFAERPEGSVSTLKIQRTQQEDSAVYLCASSSDRGLSGELFFGEGSRLTVL.

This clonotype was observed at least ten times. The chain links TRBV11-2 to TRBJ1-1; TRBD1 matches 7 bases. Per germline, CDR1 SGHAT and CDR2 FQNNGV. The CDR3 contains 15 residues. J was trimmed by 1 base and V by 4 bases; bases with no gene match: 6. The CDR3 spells CASSSRQGPNTEAFF. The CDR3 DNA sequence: TGTGCCAGCAGCTCTAGACAGGGCCCGAACACTGAAGCTTTCTTT.

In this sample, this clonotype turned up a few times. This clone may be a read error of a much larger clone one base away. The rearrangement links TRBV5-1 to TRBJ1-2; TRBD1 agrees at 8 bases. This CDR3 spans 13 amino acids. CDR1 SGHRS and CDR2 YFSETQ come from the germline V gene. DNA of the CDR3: TGCGCCAGCAGCGTGGACAGGGAGTATGGCTACGCCTTC. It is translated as CASSVDREYGYAF.

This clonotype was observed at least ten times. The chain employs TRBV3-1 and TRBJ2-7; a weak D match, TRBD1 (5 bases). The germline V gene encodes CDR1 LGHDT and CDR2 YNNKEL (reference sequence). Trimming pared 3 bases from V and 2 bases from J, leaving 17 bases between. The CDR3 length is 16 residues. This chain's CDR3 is CASSHRPGHATYEQYF. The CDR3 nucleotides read TGTGCCAGCAGCCACCGCCCCGGACATGCTACCTACGAGCAGTACTTC.

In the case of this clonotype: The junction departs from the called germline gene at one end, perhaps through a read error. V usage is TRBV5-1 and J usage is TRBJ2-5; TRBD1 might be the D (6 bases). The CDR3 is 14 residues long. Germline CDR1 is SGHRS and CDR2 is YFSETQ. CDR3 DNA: TGCGTCAGCAGCTTGGGGGCAGGGGAAGAGACCCAGTACTTC. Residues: CVSSLGAGEETQYF.